A single sample is the source of the 14 T cell receptor beta chains below, sequenced in a study of blood T cells in healthy people across ages. A J-beta primer mix and a sample-barcoded 5' primer were used in a second PCR of about 7 to 12 cycles. In TCRdb, the 5' RACE reads were re-called with MiXCR into one record per CDR3 protein. This sample carries 540,000 or so distinct CDR3 sequences, 45% to 55% of them seen once, and the ten largest clones take just under 25%. The specimen sequenced was blood. These receptors all stem from a man at least 80 years old in good health.

This chain joins TRBV18 and TRBJ2-1; D may be TRBD2 (7 bases). The CDR3 loop spans 15 amino acids. Germline values: CDR1 KGHSH, CDR2 LQKENI. V was shortened by 3 bases and J by 7 bases, with 16 bases between the two germline ends. CDR3 loop: CASSPGASGKNEQFF. Written as DNA, the CDR3 is TGTGCCAGCTCACCGGGGGCAAGCGGGAAAAATGAGCAGTTCTTC.

This rearrangement joins TRBV2 to TRBJ1-2; weak D call: TRBD1 (5 bases). This CDR3 comprises 14 residues. The germline V gene has CDR1 SNHLY and CDR2 FYNNEI. Trimming took off 2 bases at V and 0 bases at J, with 7 bases between the two ends. This CDR3 reads CASSELGANYGYTF. The CDR3, as DNA: TGTGCCAGCAGTGAATTGGGGGCTAACTATGGCTACACCTTC.

V gene TRBV30 combines with J gene TRBJ1-4, with a tentative D call TRBD1 (6 bases). Germline V gene data show CDR1 as GTSNPN and CDR2 as SVGIG (reference sequence). The length of the CDR3 is 16 residues. Trimming stripped 4 bases from V and 3 bases from J, with 18 bases between. CDR3 region: CAWKDRWGGSNEKLFF. CDR3 DNA sequence: TGTGCCTGGAAAGACCGGTGGGGGGGCTCTAATGAAAAACTGTTTTTT.

The table lists this clonotype with a few counts. The chain combines TRBV5-1 with TRBJ2-1, with D possibly TRBD1 on 6 matching bases. CDR1 is SGHRS and CDR2 is YFSETQ in the germline V gene. The CDR3 is 12 amino acids. V was trimmed by 4 bases and J by 10 bases, leaving 12 bases between them. The CDR3 nucleotides are TGCGCCAGCAGCCTGACAGGAGCCGAGCAGTTCTTC. Residues: CASSLTGAEQFF.

This clonotype came up a few times. The chain is built from TRBV29-1 and TRBJ1-5; D not certain. The CDR3 covers 13 residues. V was shortened by 3 bases and J by 5 bases, with 11 bases between the two germline ends. CDR1 and CDR2 (germline): SQVTM, ANQGSEA. As DNA, the CDR3 is TGCAGCGTTGACCGTTACCCCCATCAGCCCCAGCATTTT. Translation gives CSVDRYPHQPQHF.

The J gene is TRBJ2-7, the V gene TRBV6-2 or TRBV6-3; 8 bases line up with TRBD2. J lost 6 bases, V lost 9 bases, and 4 bases had no gene match. CDR3 length equals 11 residues. CDR1 and CDR2 from the germline V gene are MNHEY and SVGEGT. The DNA for the CDR3 is TGTGCCAGAGAACGGGGGGGCGAGCAGTACTTC. It codes for CARERGGEQYF.

V gene TRBV27 combines with J gene TRBJ1-6; D may be TRBD1 (6 bases). Germline assignment: CDR1 MNHEY and CDR2 SMNVEV (reference sequence). Deletions cut 6 bases from V and 10 bases from J, with 16 bases between. The CDR3 contains 14 residues. CDR3 DNA sequence: TGTGCCAGCAGCCCACAGGGTTTGTACTCACCCCTCCACTTT. Translated, it gives CASSPQGLYSPLHF.

The rearrangement links TRBV3-1 to TRBJ2-7, with unresolved D. This CDR3 has 15 amino acids. Germline lookup yields CDR1 LGHDT and CDR2 YNNKEL (reference sequence). V lost 4 bases to trimming and J lost 0 bases, with 13 bases between them. CDR3 in amino acids: CASSPAWADSYEQYF. In DNA form, the CDR3 reads TGTGCCAGCAGCCCTGCTTGGGCGGACTCCTACGAGCAGTACTTC.

The genes are TRBV24-1 and TRBJ2-5; the D gene could be TRBD1 or TRBD2 (5 bases each). TRBJ2-7 matches the DNA end more closely, so the J call is doubtful. CDR1 KGHDR and CDR2 SFDVKD come from the germline V gene. CDR3 length: 13 amino acids. For the CDR3, the DNA is TGTGCCACCAGTGACCCAGGGACCCACGAGCAGTACTTC. The encoded protein is CATSDPGTHEQYF.

This clonotype has just a few counts. The rearrangement links TRBV9 to TRBJ2-3, with TRBD2 as a possible D gene (6 bases). CDR1 SGDLS and CDR2 YYNGEE come from the germline V gene. Trimming stripped 0 bases from V and 9 bases from J, with 8 bases between. CDR3 length: 12 amino acids. The CDR3 region has the DNA TGTGCCAGCAGCGTAGGGGCGGGAACGCAGTATTTT. It specifies CASSVGAGTQYF.

J is TRBJ2-6 and V is TRBV6-2 or TRBV6-3; D might be TRBD1 (5 bases). CDR1 and CDR2 (germline): MNHEY, SVGEGT. Trimming removed 5 bases at V and 0 bases at J, with 14 bases between. This CDR3 region has 17 residues. The CDR3 DNA sequence: TGTGCCAGCAGTCCCCAGGGTCTGAACTCTGGGGCCAACGTCCTGACTTTC. Translation gives CASSPQGLNSGANVLTF.

The V gene is TRBV20-1, the J gene TRBJ2-1, with D possibly matching TRBD2 (5 bases). The germline V gene encodes CDR1 DFQATT and CDR2 SNEGSKA (reference sequence). CDR3 size: 16 residues. V shed 0 bases and J shed 5 bases, with 17 bases lying between them. CDR3 region: CSARDKGVAKNNEQFF. In nucleotides, the CDR3 is TGCAGTGCTAGAGATAAAGGAGTAGCGAAAAACAATGAGCAGTTCTTC.

The V call is TRBV5-1, the J call TRBJ2-3, with D perhaps TRBD1 or TRBD2 (5 bases each). Trimming removed 4 bases from V and 5 bases from J, with 20 bases in between. Germline CDR1 SGHRS, CDR2 YFSETQ. The CDR3 extends over 16 amino acids. This CDR3 is CASSPGDGRNLDTQYF. The CDR3 nucleotides are TGCGCCAGCAGCCCCGGGGACGGAAGGAACCTAGATACGCAGTATTTT.

This chain connects TRBV6-2 or TRBV6-3 to TRBJ1-2, with D uncertain. V lost 5 bases, J lost 4 bases, and 8 bases lay in between. The CDR3 spans 12 residues. Germline lookup yields CDR1 MNHEY and CDR2 SVGEGT. The CDR3 nucleotides are TGTGCCAGCAGTAACTGGATCTATGGCTACACCTTC. This encodes CASSNWIYGYTF.